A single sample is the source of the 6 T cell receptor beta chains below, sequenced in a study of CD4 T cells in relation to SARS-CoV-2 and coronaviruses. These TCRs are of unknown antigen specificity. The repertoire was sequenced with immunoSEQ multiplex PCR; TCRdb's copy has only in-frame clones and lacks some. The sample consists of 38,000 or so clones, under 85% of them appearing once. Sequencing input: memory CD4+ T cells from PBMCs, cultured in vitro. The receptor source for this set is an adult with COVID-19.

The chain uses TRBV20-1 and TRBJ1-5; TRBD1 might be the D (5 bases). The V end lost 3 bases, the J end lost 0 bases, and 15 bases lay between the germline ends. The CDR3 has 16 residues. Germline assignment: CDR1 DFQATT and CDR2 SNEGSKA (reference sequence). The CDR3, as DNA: TGCAGTGCTAGTCTGGGGGTTTTGGATAGCAATCAGCCCCAGCATTTT. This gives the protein CSASLGVLDSNQPQHF.

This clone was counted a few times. The CDR3 DNA reads as TGCGCCAGCAGACTAGCGGGAGGATTTGGTGAGCAGTTCTTC. Protein sequence: CASRLAGGFGEQFF. The rearrangement joins TRBV10-2 to TRBJ2-1; 12 bases are shared with TRBD2. From germline, CDR1 is WSHSY and CDR2 SAAADI. This CDR3 has 14 amino acids. V lost 6 bases, J lost 9 bases, and 6 bases stayed unmatched.

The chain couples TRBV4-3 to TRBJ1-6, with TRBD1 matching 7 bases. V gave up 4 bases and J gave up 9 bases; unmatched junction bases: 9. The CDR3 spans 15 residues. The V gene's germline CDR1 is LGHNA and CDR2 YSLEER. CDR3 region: CASSLAATGLSPLHF. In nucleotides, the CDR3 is TGCGCCAGCAGCCTTGCTGCGACAGGGCTTTCACCCCTCCACTTT.

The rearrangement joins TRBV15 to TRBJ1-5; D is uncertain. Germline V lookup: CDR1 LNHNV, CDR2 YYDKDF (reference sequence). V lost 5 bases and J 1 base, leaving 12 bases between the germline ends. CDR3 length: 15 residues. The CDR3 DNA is TGTGCCACCAGCTCGAGTATTTTCAGCAATCAGCCCCAGCATTTT. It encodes CATSSSIFSNQPQHF.

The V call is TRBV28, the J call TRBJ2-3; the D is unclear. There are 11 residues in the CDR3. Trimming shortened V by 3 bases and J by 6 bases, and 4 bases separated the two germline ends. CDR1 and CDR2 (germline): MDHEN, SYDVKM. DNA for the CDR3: TGTGCCAGCAGTTTTCAGGATACGCAGTATTTT. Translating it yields CASSFQDTQYF.

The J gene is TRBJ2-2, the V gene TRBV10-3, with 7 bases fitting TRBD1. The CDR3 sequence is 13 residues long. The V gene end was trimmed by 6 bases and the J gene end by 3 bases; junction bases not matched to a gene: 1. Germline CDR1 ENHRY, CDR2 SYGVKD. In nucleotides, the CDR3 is TGTGCCATCAGAGGACAGGACACCGGGGAGCTGTTTTTT. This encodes CAIRGQDTGELFF.